These 16 T cell receptor beta chains were sequenced from one sample in a study of blood T cells in healthy people across ages. A sample-barcoded 5' primer and a J-beta primer mix were used in a second PCR of roughly 7 to 12 cycles. TCRdb reprocessed the 5' RACE reads via MiXCR and lists one record per CDR3 protein. The sample includes about 900,000 distinct CDR3 sequences, about 48% of them seen just once. The sequencing sample was made of blood. These receptor sequences come from a man under 40 in good health.

The table lists this clonotype with a few counts. The V call is TRBV7-2, the J call TRBJ2-3; 15 bases are shared with TRBD2. This CDR3 has 17 residues. The germline V gene has CDR1 SGHTA and CDR2 FQGNSA. Trimming cost V 4 bases and J 5 bases; bases outside gene matches: 7. For the CDR3, the DNA is TGTGCCAGCAGCTCACGGACTAGCGGGGGGGCAGGAGATACGCAGTATTTT. It translates to CASSSRTSGGAGDTQYF.

The V and J genes are TRBV13 and TRBJ2-5; D unresolved. The J call may not be correct, given that the DNA end is closer to TRBJ2-7. Germline lookup yields CDR1 PRHDT and CDR2 FYEKMQ (reference sequence). The CDR3 sequence is 13 residues long. CDR3 in DNA: TGTGCCAGCAGCTTGGTACGGCTTCGCGAGCAGTACTTC. Its translation is CASSLVRLREQYF.

This clonotype was detected only a few times. This chain joins TRBV20-1 and TRBJ2-1; no clear D. This CDR3 has 13 amino acids. The V gene's germline CDR1 is DFQATT and CDR2 SNEGSKA (reference sequence). Trimming took off 5 bases at V and 4 bases at J, with 12 bases between the two ends. The CDR3 reads CSAPHALYNEQFF. The CDR3 DNA reads TGCAGTGCTCCTCATGCCCTTTACAATGAGCAGTTCTTC.

This clonotype was recorded a few times. The gene calls are TRBV24-1 and TRBJ2-1; no firm D call. With 4 bases removed from V and 8 bases from J, the gap between germline ends came to 5 bases. The CDR3 spans 11 residues. Germline assignment: CDR1 KGHDR and CDR2 SFDVKD. The CDR3 bases are TGTGCCACCAGTGACCGCGATGAGCAGTTCTTC. Encoded protein: CATSDRDEQFF.

The chain carries TRBV20-1 and TRBJ1-4; 11 positions match TRBD1. The germline gives CDR1 DFQATT, CDR2 SNEGSKA (reference sequence). The CDR3 loop spans 13 amino acids. V shed 3 bases and J 10 bases; nucleotides not matched to a gene: 4. CDR3 amino acids: CSASRDRGGKLFF. The CDR3 bases are TGCAGTGCTAGCCGGGACAGGGGGGGAAAACTGTTTTTT.

A note on this clonotype: The CDR3 does not end in the conserved phenylalanine or tryptophan, so this is likely a read error. The chain joins TRBV7-6 to TRBJ2-1; 8 nucleotides agree with TRBD1. Germline CDR1 is SGHVS and CDR2 is FNYEAQ. The CDR3 totals 15 residues. V trimming: 5 bases; J trimming: 9 bases; junction bases outside the gene matches: 12. The CDR3 sequence is CASSTQDRAAGEQFL. DNA of the CDR3: TGTGCCAGCAGCACCCAGGACAGGGCCGCTGGTGAGCAGTTCTTG.

This sequence joins TRBV12-3 or TRBV12-4 and TRBJ1-2; possible D gene TRBD1, 6 bases. Trimming removed 7 bases at V and 3 bases at J, with 9 bases between. The CDR3 spans 12 residues. The CDR3 sequence: CASNTGYYGYTF. The CDR3 nucleotides read TGTGCCAGCAATACAGGGTACTATGGCTACACCTTC.

The chain links TRBV21-1 to TRBJ1-1. TRBV21-1 is a listed pseudogene. This CDR3 comprises 15 residues. The CDR3 DNA is TGTGCCGGCAGCAAAGCCGGTGACCCGAACACTGAAGCTTTCTTT. It yields the protein CAGSKAGDPNTEAFF.

The chain recombines TRBV20-1 with TRBJ2-4, with D tentatively TRBD2 (6 bases). The last part of the DNA fits TRBJ2-5 better; the J call may be wrong. Germline loops: CDR1 DFQATT, CDR2 SNEGSKA (reference sequence). The CDR3 length is 15 residues. CDR3 nucleotides: TGCAGTGCCGTTAGCCCCGCCGGGAGAAAAGAGACCCAGTACTTC. Its protein product is CSAVSPAGRKETQYF.

This clonotype was seen a few times. The CDR3 nucleotides are TGTGCCAGCAGCTTAGACCCGGGACGCCCCCAGGAGGATGAGCAGTTCTTC. Residues: CASSLDPGRPQEDEQFF. The gene calls are TRBV7-9 and TRBJ2-1; D may be TRBD1 or TRBD2 (5 bases each). Trimming took 1 base from V and 8 from J, leaving 21 bases between them. CDR1 is SEHNR and CDR2 is FQNEAQ in the germline V gene (reference sequence). The CDR3 has 17 residues.

V and J are TRBV7-2 and TRBJ2-4, with D maybe TRBD1 (5 bases). The assigned J gene may be wrong: the sequence end matches TRBJ2-7 better. This CDR3 is 14 amino acids long. The germline gives CDR1 SGHTA, CDR2 FQGNSA. The CDR3 DNA reads TGTGCCAGCAGCTTAGACAGGATAACCTACGAGCAGTACTTC. Amino acid sequence: CASSLDRITYEQYF.

In this sample, this clonotype turned up a few times. The V and J genes are TRBV3-1 and TRBJ2-1; 8 bases line up with TRBD2. V shed 2 bases and J 2 bases; nucleotides not matched to a gene: 5. The CDR3 has 16 residues. Germline CDR1 reads LGHDT; CDR2 reads YNNKEL (reference sequence). CDR3 loop: CASSQLSGGPYNEQFF. CDR3 bases: TGTGCCAGCAGCCAACTCTCGGGGGGGCCCTACAATGAGCAGTTCTTC.

The rearrangement uses TRBV5-6 and TRBJ1-1; D is unresolved. The CDR3 length is 15 residues. Trimming left V 5 bases short and J 3 bases short, with 17 bases between. CDR1 and CDR2 (germline): SGHDT, YYEEEE. The CDR3 sequence is CASRPIGLPDTEAFF. CDR3 in DNA: TGTGCCAGCAGACCCATCGGGTTACCAGACACTGAAGCTTTCTTT. The variable domain in full, completed from reference TRBV5-6 and TRBJ1-1, reads DAGVTQSPTHLIKTRGQQVTLRCSPKSGHDTVSWYQQALGQGPQFIFQYYEEEERQRGNFPDRFSGHQFPNYSSELNVNALLLGDSALYLCASRPIGLPDTEAFFGQGTRLTVV.

The chain is built from TRBV15 and TRBJ1-4, with D possibly being TRBD1 (5 bases). CDR1 is LNHNV, CDR2 YYDKDF, per germline (reference sequence). V was pared by 3 bases and J by 8 bases, with 19 bases between. The CDR3 is 16 amino acids. The CDR3 DNA follows: TGTGCCACCAGCAGTGGGACTGCGGGGTCTCACGAAAAACTGTTTTTT. This gives the protein CATSSGTAGSHEKLFF.

With respect to this clonotype: Because the CDR3 is missing its conserved closing phenylalanine or tryptophan, this is likely a read error. The V and J genes are TRBV5-1 and TRBJ2-5, with D perhaps being TRBD1 or TRBD2 (5 bases each). This CDR3 spans 15 amino acids. CDR1 is SGHRS and CDR2 is YFSETQ in the germline V gene. In nucleotides, the CDR3 is TGCGCCAGCAGCTTGGATCTCGGGGACCAAGAGGCCCAGTACTCC. This codes for CASSLDLGDQEAQYS.

Only a few counts were recorded for this clonotype. The CDR3 DNA follows: TGCGCCAGCAGCCAAGGAAGCCAGGCTTCCTACGAGCAGTACTTC. Translating gives CASSQGSQASYEQYF. The rearrangement uses TRBV4-1 and TRBJ2-7; D is undetermined. Trimming cost V 1 base and J 1 base, with 11 bases left between them. Germline V gene sequence: CDR1 MGHRA, CDR2 YSYEKL. The CDR3 contains 15 residues.